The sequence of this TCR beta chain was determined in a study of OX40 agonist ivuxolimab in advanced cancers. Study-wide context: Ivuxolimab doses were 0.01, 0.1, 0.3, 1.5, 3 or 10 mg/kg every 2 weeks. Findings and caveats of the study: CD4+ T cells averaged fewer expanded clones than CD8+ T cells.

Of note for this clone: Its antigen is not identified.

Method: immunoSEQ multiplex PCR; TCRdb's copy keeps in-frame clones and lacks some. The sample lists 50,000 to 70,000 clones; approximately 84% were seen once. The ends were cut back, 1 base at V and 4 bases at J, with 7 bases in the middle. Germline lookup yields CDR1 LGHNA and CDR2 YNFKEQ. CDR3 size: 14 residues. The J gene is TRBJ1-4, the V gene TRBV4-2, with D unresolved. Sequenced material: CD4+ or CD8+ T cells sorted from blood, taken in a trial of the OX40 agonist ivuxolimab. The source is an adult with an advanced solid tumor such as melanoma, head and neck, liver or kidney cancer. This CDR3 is CASSQGSLNEKLFF. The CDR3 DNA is TGTGCCAGCAGCCAAGGCAGTCTTAATGAAAAACTGTTTTTT.